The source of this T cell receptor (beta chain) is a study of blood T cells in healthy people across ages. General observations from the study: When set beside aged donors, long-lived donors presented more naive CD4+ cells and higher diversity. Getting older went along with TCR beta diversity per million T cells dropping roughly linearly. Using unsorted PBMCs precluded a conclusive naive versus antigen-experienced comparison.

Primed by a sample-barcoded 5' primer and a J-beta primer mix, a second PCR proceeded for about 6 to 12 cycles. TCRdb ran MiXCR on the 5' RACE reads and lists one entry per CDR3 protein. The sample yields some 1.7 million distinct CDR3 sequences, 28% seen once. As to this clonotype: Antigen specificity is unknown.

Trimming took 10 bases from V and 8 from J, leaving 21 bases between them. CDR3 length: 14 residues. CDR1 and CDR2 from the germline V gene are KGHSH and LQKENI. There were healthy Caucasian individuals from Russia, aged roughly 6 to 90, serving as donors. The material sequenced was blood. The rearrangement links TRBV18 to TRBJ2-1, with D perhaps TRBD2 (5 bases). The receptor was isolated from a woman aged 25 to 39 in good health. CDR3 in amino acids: CATHPGSAVHEQFF. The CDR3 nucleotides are TGTGCCACCCACCCAGGCTCAGCGGTCCATGAGCAGTTCTTC. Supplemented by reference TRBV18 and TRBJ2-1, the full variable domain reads NAGVMQNPRHLVRRRGQEARLRCSPMKGHSHVYWYRQLPEEGLKFMVYLQKENIIDESGMPKERFSAEFPKEGPSILRIQQVVRGDSAAYFCATHPGSAVHEQFFGPGTRLTVL.